This T cell receptor beta chain originates from a study of blood T cell repertoires in COVID-19. V lost 3 bases and J lost 10, with 20 bases in between. CDR1 and CDR2 from the germline V gene are SGHNT and YYREEE (reference sequence). The length of the CDR3 is 16 residues. Clones were sequenced by immunoSEQ multiplex PCR, and TCRdb holds only the in-frame ones, with some missing. The sample yields a few hundred thousand clones, approximately 83% seen once. The specimen was PBMCs or T cells enriched from blood (not recorded which). The chain uses TRBV5-4 and TRBJ1-6, with a possible D match to TRBD1 (5 bases). The sequence came from a woman aged 25 to 39 who had recovered from COVID-19. The CDR3 region is CASSSAKAGMNSPLHF. The CDR3 nucleotides read TGTGCCAGCAGCTCGGCTAAGGCAGGGATGAACTCACCCCTCCACTTT.